This TCR beta chain was documented in a study of naive and memory T cell subsets. Study-wide results and limits: A few larger clonotypes appeared in naive repertoires, especially CD8, possibly memory cells re-expressing CD45RA. In CD4 and CD8 cells, diversity dropped from naive through EMRA.

Overnight CMV lysate stimulation of fresh PBMCs defined donor CMV status by CD4+ IFNgamma. Cells stained for CD3, CD4, CD8, CD45RA and CD27 were sorted into four subsets. An equimolar mix of two oligonucleotides served as the beta constant-region primer for TRBC1 and TRBC2. The ligated cDNA underwent four PCR rounds using SP2 and nested alpha and beta constant-region primers. An oligonucleotide with the SP2 primer and a 12-nucleotide UMI was ligated to the cDNA 3' end. TCRdb reprocessed the UMI-ligation and nested PCR reads with MiXCR, giving one entry per CDR3 protein. There are over 90,000 distinct CDR3 sequences in the sample; around 11% occur only once, and around 0.13% lies in the top ten. In germline, CDR1 is DFQATT, CDR2 SNEGSKA (reference sequence). The CDR3 covers 14 residues. The J segment lost 4 bases and the V segment lost 3 bases, leaving 5 bases of the junction unmatched. On this clonotype itself: Its antigen is not known.

Sequences were obtained from naive CD4+ T cells from blood. The source of this sequence is a human donor in good health. The chain employs TRBV20-1 and TRBJ2-7; 11 bases line up with TRBD1. This CDR3 reads CSARGDRGNYEQYF. Here the CDR3 DNA reads TGCAGTGCTAGGGGGGACAGGGGGAATTACGAGCAGTACTTC.